This T cell receptor (beta chain) emerged from a study of cytotoxic CD8 clonotypes in ibrutinib-treated CLL. Method: immunoSEQ multiplex PCR; TCRdb's copy keeps in-frame clones and lacks some. This sample yields roughly 200,000 clones, of which 72% are seen a single time; roughly 13% belongs to the top ten. In germline, CDR1 is SGHAT, CDR2 FQDESV (reference sequence). The CDR3 loop spans 15 amino acids. Trimming shortened V by 1 base and J by 4 bases, and 10 bases separated the two germline ends. Regarding the study as a whole: Clonality rose at ibrutinib response, held steady in sustained remission, and fell toward baseline at progression. Sustained-remission patients were sampled at one set of times and progressing patients at different ones.

This clone was seen a single time. Its antigen is currently unknown. The sequence derives from a human donor with chronic lymphocytic leukemia. This specimen was PBMCs, taken after 24 months of ibrutinib treatment. This chain joins TRBV11-1 and TRBJ2-2; no firm D call. This chain's CDR3 is CASSLEGFGTGELFF. The DNA for the CDR3 is TGTGCCAGCAGCTTAGAAGGGTTTGGCACCGGGGAGCTGTTTTTT. Supplemented by reference TRBV11-1 and TRBJ2-2, the full variable domain reads EAEVAQSPRYKITEKSQAVAFWCDPISGHATLYWYRQILGQGPELLVQFQDESVVDDSQLPKDRFSAERLKGVDSTLKIQPAELGDSAMYLCASSLEGFGTGELFFGEGSRLTVL.